This TCR beta chain stems from a study of lymphopenia after photon versus proton radiotherapy. The data were produced by immunoSEQ multiplex PCR, yet TCRdb's version contains in-frame clones alone and is incomplete. The table has tens of thousands of clones, roughly 82% seen once; the top ten hold around 20%. Germline values: CDR1 MDHEN, CDR2 SYDVKM. The CDR3 spans 16 residues. The germline V and J ends were trimmed by 6 bases and 0 bases, with 17 bases remaining between them. The receptor was derived from a woman in her 70s with pancreatic cancer. Sequenced here: peripheral blood, sampled from a patient treated with proton-based radiotherapy. This chain links TRBV28 with TRBJ1-1, with a tentative D call TRBD1 (5 bases). Written as DNA, the CDR3 is TGTGCCAGCAGACTCCTACAGCTAGGGGTGAACACTGAAGCTTTCTTT. Amino acid sequence: CASRLLQLGVNTEAFF.